A selection of T cell receptor beta chains follows, all from one sample in a study of blood T cells in healthy people across ages. TCRdb re-derived calls from the 5' RACE reads in MiXCR, one entry per CDR3 protein. In the table there are about 1.1 million distinct CDR3 sequences, roughly two fifths of which are singletons. Sequencing used blood. These receptors were taken from a man aged 18 to 29 in good health. CDR3s include the opening cysteine and the closing phenylalanine or tryptophan. A D gene is named only where the DNA matches it firmly. Clone size is not always given. Where it is, it says once, few, many or a class for expanded clones.

D gene,J gene,CDR3 length,V gene,clone size,CDR3 DNA,CDR3 protein
TRBD1,TRBJ1-5,16,TRBV12-3/TRBV12-4,.,TGTGCCAGCAGCAAGACAGGGGTTTGGGGCAATCAGCCCCAGCATTTT,CASSKTGVWGNQPQHF
.,TRBJ2-1,17,TRBV7-9,few,TGTGCCAGCAGCTTAGTCGCGGGTGGGGCCTCCTACAATGAGCAGTTCTTC,CASSLVAGGASYNEQFF
.,TRBJ2-1,12,TRBV27,.,TGTGCCAGCAGTCCCCGCAATGATGAGCAGTTCTTC,CASSPRNDEQFF
TRBD1,TRBJ2-2,16,TRBV12-3/TRBV12-4,.,TGTGCCAGCAGTGCAAAACCGGGACAGGGTCCCGGGGAGCTGTTTTTT,CASSAKPGQGPGELFF
TRBD1,TRBJ2-7,16,TRBV13,few,TGTGCCAGCAGCTCCCGGGACAGGGGGAGTACCTACGAGCAGTACTTC,CASSSRDRGSTYEQYF
.,TRBJ1-3,15,TRBV7-2,.,TGTGCCAGCAGCTCACCAACGAGCTCTGGAAACACCATATATTTT,CASSSPTSSGNTIYF
.,TRBJ2-3,18,TRBV12-3/TRBV12-4,.,TGTGCCAGCAGTTTTGGGGACCTGACTAACCCCCGGGCAGATACGCAGTATTTT,CASSFGDLTNPRADTQYF
TRBD2,TRBJ2-1,15,TRBV20-1,few,TGCAGTGCTAGAGAAGGACTAGCGGTCTACAATGAGCAGTTCTTC,CSAREGLAVYNEQFF
.,TRBJ2-1,14,TRBV20-1,few,TGCAGTGCCCCCCCCGGGGGAGACTACAATGAGCAGTTCTTC,CSAPPGGDYNEQFF
.,TRBJ2-3,17,TRBV4-2,few,TGTGCCAGCAGCTCAGGAGGGGACCGGGATCACACAGATACGCAGTATTTT,CASSSGGDRDHTDTQYF
.,TRBJ1-4,15,TRBV15,.,TGTGCCACCCGAGTGGAGGGCGCAACTAATGAAAAACTGTTTTTT,CATRVEGATNEKLFF
TRBD1,TRBJ1-6,15,TRBV9,once,TGTGCCAGCAGCGACTTCGGACAGGAAAATTCACCCCTCCACTTT,CASSDFGQENSPLHF
.,TRBJ1-6,12,TRBV12-3/TRBV12-4,many,TGTGCCAGCAGTTCAGGTGGATCACCCCTCCACTTT,CASSSGGSPLHF
.,TRBJ1-6,14,TRBV2,.,TGTGCCAGCAGTGAGGGTTCCTATAATTCACCCCTCCACTTT,CASSEGSYNSPLHF
.,TRBJ2-3,13,TRBV15,.,TGTGCCACCAGCAATGGGAGAACAGATACGCAGTATTTT,CATSNGRTDTQYF
.,TRBJ1-2,14,TRBV9,few,TGTGCCAGCAGCGTTGGGCAGGGTCCGTATGGCTACACCTTC,CASSVGQGPYGYTF
.,TRBJ1-5,15,TRBV20-1,.,TGCAGTGCTAGAGAAGAAGGGGATAGCAATCAGCCCCAGCATTTT,CSAREEGDSNQPQHF
.,TRBJ2-5,11,TRBV29-1,.,TGCAGCGTTGTACAGGGCGAGACCCAGTACTTC,CSVVQGETQYF
TRBD2,TRBJ2-1,19,TRBV28,.,TGTGCCAGCACCTTAGCGGGAGAGGTCGTCGGTAGCTCCTACAATGAGCAGTTCTTC,CASTLAGEVVGSSYNEQFF
.,TRBJ1-5,17,TRBV20-1,.,TGCAGTGCTAGAGATCCTAAGGGAAGCGGTAGCAATCAGCCCCAGCATTTT,CSARDPKGSGSNQPQHF